These 26 T cell receptor beta chains originate from one sample sequenced in a study of cytomegalovirus exposure and HLA in healthy donors. The PCR used 60 Vbeta and 13 Jbeta primers. Assay: immunoSEQ multiplex PCR; the TCRdb copy retains only in-frame clones and omits some. The sample lists about 190,000 clones; roughly four fifths were seen once. Material: PBMCs. These receptors were taken from a woman under 30 in good health and CMV-seronegative.

This chain links TRBV2 with TRBJ2-5; weak D call: TRBD1 (6 bases). V was clipped by 5 bases and J by 3 bases, with 13 bases between them. CDR1 and CDR2 (germline): SNHLY, FYNNEI. The CDR3 sequence is 14 residues long. The CDR3 DNA follows: TGTGCCAGCAGTCCCTTAGGGGGAAAAGAGACCCAGTACTTC. Protein sequence: CASSPLGGKETQYF.

The rearrangement links TRBV13 to TRBJ2-3, with D possibly being TRBD2 (7 bases). V lost 5 bases, J lost 0 bases, and 15 bases lay in between. Germline CDR1 reads PRHDT; CDR2 reads FYEKMQ (reference sequence). The CDR3 runs 16 residues. The CDR3 region is CASSPRGGSSTDTQYF. CDR3 in DNA: TGTGCCAGCAGCCCCCGCGGGGGCTCTAGCACAGATACGCAGTATTTT.

The genes are TRBV30 and TRBJ2-3, with a tentative D call TRBD2 (5 bases). This CDR3 contains 12 residues. Germline V gene sequence: CDR1 GTSNPN, CDR2 SVGIG (reference sequence). Trimming removed 2 bases from V and 3 bases from J, with 6 bases in between. This CDR3 reads CAWSPGTDTQYF. In DNA form, the CDR3 reads TGTGCCTGGAGTCCGGGGACAGATACGCAGTATTTT.

The V gene is TRBV27, the J gene TRBJ2-5; D possibly corresponds to TRBD2 (5 bases). V was clipped by 5 bases and J by 7 bases, with 17 bases between them. Per the germline V gene, CDR1 is MNHEY and CDR2 is SMNVEV (reference sequence). This CDR3 is 14 amino acids long. CDR3 sequence reads: CASSNGLGKGTQYF. In DNA form, the CDR3 reads TGTGCCAGCAGTAACGGACTGGGGAAGGGGACCCAGTACTTC.

This chain uses TRBV27 with TRBJ2-5; TRBD1 is a possible D gene (5 bases). In germline, CDR1 is MNHEY, CDR2 SMNVEV (reference sequence). The CDR3 loop spans 16 amino acids. Trimming stripped 0 bases from V and 7 bases from J, with 18 bases between. The CDR3, as DNA: TGTGCCAGCAGTTTATCTGGGGCGCAATATGGATGGACCCAGTACTTC. It translates to CASSLSGAQYGWTQYF.

The rearrangement uses TRBV7-9 and TRBJ2-2, with D unclear. The CDR3 extends over 14 amino acids. The ends were cut back, 3 bases at V and 6 bases at J, with 11 bases in the middle. CDR1 is SEHNR and CDR2 is FQNEAQ in the germline V gene (reference sequence). The CDR3 is CASSLHTSAGELFF. The CDR3, as DNA: TGTGCCAGCAGCTTGCATACTTCTGCCGGGGAGCTGTTTTTT.

The V and J genes are TRBV29-1 and TRBJ1-1; maybe TRBD1 (5 bases). Germline V lookup: CDR1 SQVTM, CDR2 ANQGSEA. There are 17 residues in the CDR3. V was cut by 5 bases and J by 7 bases, with 29 bases left in between. The CDR3 nucleotides read TGCAGCGTTCAGAAACCGTCGCCGGGACTCCGGGAGAATGAAGCTTTCTTT. It encodes CSVQKPSPGLRENEAFF. The whole variable domain, filled in from reference TRBV29-1 and TRBJ1-1, reads SAVISQKPSRDICQRGTSLTIQCQVDSQVTMMFWYRQQPGQSLTLIATANQGSEATYESGFVIDKFPISRPNLTFSTLTVSNMSPEDSSIYLCSVQKPSPGLRENEAFFGQGTRLTVV.

The V call is TRBV4-3, the J call TRBJ2-1; 8 bases match TRBD2. The J segment lost 4 bases and the V segment lost 1 base, leaving 6 bases of the junction unmatched. CDR3 length: 16 residues. Germline V gives CDR1 LGHNA, CDR2 YSLEER. CDR3 sequence reads: CASSQGQSGSYNEQFF. The CDR3 region has the DNA TGCGCCAGCAGCCAAGGTCAGAGCGGGAGTTACAATGAGCAGTTCTTC.

The V and J genes are TRBV27 and TRBJ2-2; 7 bases are shared with TRBD1. The CDR3 spans 15 residues. The germline V gene encodes CDR1 MNHEY and CDR2 SMNVEV (reference sequence). V gave up 5 bases and J gave up 11 bases; unmatched junction bases: 14. CDR3 amino acids: CASSELPLTGYELFF. The CDR3 DNA is TGTGCCAGCAGTGAACTCCCCCTGACAGGGTATGAGCTGTTTTTT.

The V and J genes are TRBV5-4 and TRBJ1-4; D not certain. Per germline, CDR1 SGHNT and CDR2 YYREEE (reference sequence). V shed 4 bases and J shed 0 bases, with 13 bases lying between them. The CDR3 spans 16 residues. CDR3: CASSGGPGATNEKLFF. The CDR3 DNA is TGTGCCAGCAGCGGAGGCCCGGGAGCAACTAATGAAAAACTGTTTTTT.

The chain links TRBV10-2 to TRBJ1-1; the D gene is possibly TRBD1 (5 bases). V was clipped by 2 bases and J by 6 bases, with 10 bases between them. The V gene's germline CDR1 is WSHSY and CDR2 SAAADI. This CDR3 comprises 13 residues. CDR3 protein: CASSEGGSPEAFF. CDR3 in DNA: TGCGCCAGCAGTGAGGGGGGGTCCCCTGAAGCTTTCTTT.

This chain uses TRBV21-1 with TRBJ2-7; the D segment call TRBD1 is taken from the table without a DNA check. TRBV21-1 has pseudogene status. CDR3 size: 16 residues. The DNA for the CDR3 is TGTGCCAGCAGCAAGGGGGAGACAGGGAGCTCCTACGAGCAGTACGTC. Its protein is CASSKGETGSSYEQYV.

The rearrangement uses TRBV5-4 and TRBJ2-1, with TRBD2 matching over 11 bases. Losses at the gene ends were 7 bases for V and 6 bases for J; bases not matched to a gene: 12. Germline CDR1 and CDR2: SGHNT and YYREEE (reference sequence). The CDR3 consists of 16 residues. The CDR3 loop reads CASGDLAGGGINEQFF. CDR3 DNA sequence: TGTGCCAGCGGGGATTTAGCGGGAGGGGGAATCAATGAGCAGTTCTTC.

The V and J genes are TRBV28 and TRBJ1-3; D call uncertain. Trimming pared 4 bases from V and 2 bases from J, leaving 15 bases between. Germline V lookup: CDR1 MDHEN, CDR2 SYDVKM. This CDR3 contains 16 residues. The CDR3 DNA is TGTGCCAGCAGTTCAAGCGGGATTGGTCCTGGAAACACCATATATTTT. Its translation is CASSSSGIGPGNTIYF.

Only a few counts were recorded for this clone. V is TRBV27 and J is TRBJ2-1, with 10 bases that match TRBD1. CDR3 length equals 14 residues. J gave up 9 bases and V 8 bases, and 10 bases lay outside the gene matches. Germline CDR1 is MNHEY and CDR2 is SMNVEV (reference sequence). CDR3 in amino acids: CASSYGTGVIEQFF. The CDR3 DNA sequence: TGTGCCAGCTCCTACGGGACAGGGGTAATTGAGCAGTTCTTC.

The J gene is TRBJ2-3, the V gene TRBV11-2, with TRBD2 matching 8 bases. Germline V gene sequence: CDR1 SGHAT, CDR2 FQNNGV. The length of the CDR3 is 18 residues. The ends lost 1 base at V and 1 base at J; junction bases unmatched: 10. CDR3 nucleotides: TGTGCCAGCAGCTTAGTGAGCGGGAGTGGGAGTGGCACAGATACGCAGTATTTT. Translation gives CASSLVSGSGSGTDTQYF.

This clone was detected once. The V and J genes are TRBV19 and TRBJ2-1; 8 nucleotides match TRBD2. The CDR3 contains 15 residues. V lost 6 bases, J lost 7 bases, and 11 bases stayed unmatched. CDR1 is LNHDA and CDR2 is SQIVND in the germline V gene (reference sequence). The CDR3 region has the DNA TGTGCCAGTAGCCCTAGCGGGTACTCTTGGAATGAGCAGTTCTTC. It codes for CASSPSGYSWNEQFF. Full variable domain (rest looked up from reference TRBV19 and TRBJ2-1): DGGITQSPKYLFRKEGQNVTLSCEQNLNHDAMYWYRQDPGQGLRLIYYSQIVNDFQKGDIAEGYSVSREKKESFPLTVTSAQKNPTAFYLCASSPSGYSWNEQFFGPGTRLTVL.

The rearrangement joins TRBV2 to TRBJ1-6, with D possibly matching TRBD1 (6 bases). This CDR3 region has 15 residues. Between the trimmed V and J ends, which lost 7 bases and 8 bases, there was a span of 18 bases. Germline lookup yields CDR1 SNHLY and CDR2 FYNNEI. The CDR3 sequence: CASTLQGTGYSPLHF. CDR3 nucleotides: TGTGCCAGCACCCTACAGGGTACGGGTTATTCACCCCTCCACTTT.

The chain joins TRBV25-1 to TRBJ1-2; TRBD1 agrees at 12 bases. The germline gives CDR1 MGHDK, CDR2 SYGVNS. The V and J ends lost 4 bases and 8 bases, in that order; junction bases with no gene match: 14. The CDR3 has 17 amino acids. The CDR3 region is CASSGTGTGGASGGYTF. CDR3 bases: TGTGCCAGCAGTGGAACCGGGACAGGGGGCGCGAGTGGGGGCTACACCTTC.

The count of this clone is one. J is TRBJ2-4 and V is TRBV6-6, with D perhaps TRBD2 (5 bases). The CDR3 runs 15 residues. The V end was cut by 5 bases, the J end by 8 bases, with 19 bases between. CDR1 is MNHNY and CDR2 is SVGAGI in the germline V gene (reference sequence). CDR3 nucleotide sequence: TGTGCCAGCAGTGATGCCTCGGGGATTCTTGACATTCAGTACTTC. This gives the protein CASSDASGILDIQYF.

V usage is TRBV6-5 and J usage is TRBJ1-1; 8 bases fit TRBD1. The length of the CDR3 is 13 residues. Trimming cost V 6 bases and J 3 bases; bases outside gene matches: 3. Germline CDR1 MNHEY, CDR2 SVGAGI. The chain's CDR3 is CASSTDRDTEAFF. In DNA form, the CDR3 reads TGTGCCAGCAGCACGGACAGGGACACTGAAGCTTTCTTT.

This sequence joins TRBV5-1 and TRBJ2-7; TRBD1 is a possible D gene (6 bases). The CDR3 is 16 amino acids. Deletions cut 0 bases from V and 0 bases from J, with 13 bases between. CDR1 is SGHRS, CDR2 YFSETQ, per germline. The CDR3 reads CASSLGDNYSSYEQYF. The CDR3, as DNA: TGCGCCAGCAGCTTGGGGGACAACTATAGCTCCTACGAGCAGTACTTC.

Notes on this clone: This sample includes further DNA sequences coding for the same CDR3. This rearrangement joins TRBV7-2 to TRBJ2-5; D perhaps matches TRBD2 (7 bases). The germline V gene has CDR1 SGHTA and CDR2 FQGNSA. Trimming pared 0 bases from V and 5 bases from J, leaving 10 bases between. This CDR3 comprises 14 residues. CDR3 protein: CASSLAGRGETQYF. The CDR3 DNA is TGTGCCAGCAGCTTAGCTGGGAGGGGGGAGACCCAGTACTTC.

The CDR3 region is CASSSPGVSNQPQHF. Written as DNA, the CDR3 is TGTGCCAGCAGTTCACCCGGGGTTAGCAATCAGCCCCAGCATTTT. This rearrangement joins TRBV28 to TRBJ1-5; D gene ambiguous. From germline, CDR1 is MDHEN and CDR2 SYDVKM. Trimming stripped 4 bases from V and 0 bases from J, with 10 bases between. The CDR3 runs to 15 residues.

This CDR3 is CASSAPLGNEQFF. Written as DNA, the CDR3 is TGTGCCAGCAGTGCCCCGCTCGGCAATGAGCAGTTCTTC. The chain carries TRBV2 and TRBJ2-1, with D unclear. V gave up 4 bases and J gave up 6 bases, with 10 bases separating them. This CDR3 region has 13 residues. CDR1 is SNHLY, CDR2 FYNNEI, per germline.

This rearrangement joins TRBV6-5 to TRBJ2-7, with D maybe TRBD2 (5 bases). V was clipped by 4 bases and J by 2 bases, with 15 bases between them. The CDR3 runs to 15 residues. Germline CDR1 reads MNHEY; CDR2 reads SVGAGI. CDR3: CASSSGRAGTYEQYF. CDR3 nucleotides: TGTGCCAGCAGTTCCGGACGGGCCGGGACCTACGAGCAGTACTTC.